Reported below is one T cell receptor beta chain. This entry comes from a study of blood T cell repertoires in COVID-19. Study-level information: Acute-phase and convalescent COVID-19 samples originated in the United States, Italy and Spain. The cDNA or gDNA used as material had been derived from T cells, B-cell-depleted T cells, or PBMCs.

In the authors' workflow: From reference gene primer amplification, estimates of nucleated cell counts were derived. This table comes from immunoSEQ multiplex PCR, and its TCRdb copy is limited to in-frame clones, with some not included. V, J and clone size are taken as reported in that table, and D and trimming were inferred from the DNA itself. The table lists roughly 55,000 clones, roughly 86% of them singletons. The V and J ends lost 4 bases and 7 bases, in that order; junction bases with no gene match: 11. The CDR3 spans 16 residues. Per germline, CDR1 SEHNR and CDR2 FQNEAQ (reference sequence).

Sequenced input: peripheral blood. The genes are TRBV7-9 and TRBJ1-4; 8 nucleotides line up with TRBD1. The sequence came from a man between 65 and 85 years old with active COVID-19. The chain's CDR3 is CASSSSGQGGGEKLFF. DNA of the CDR3: TGTGCCAGCAGCTCGTCAGGACAGGGAGGGGGTGAAAAACTGTTTTTT. The complete variable domain, with remaining parts taken from reference TRBV7-9 and TRBJ1-4, reads DTGVSQNPRHKITKRGQNVTFRCDPISEHNRLYWYRQTLGQGPEFLTYFQNEAQLEKSRLLSDRFSAERPKGSFSTLEIQRTEQGDSAMYLCASSSSGQGGGEKLFFGSGTQLSVL.